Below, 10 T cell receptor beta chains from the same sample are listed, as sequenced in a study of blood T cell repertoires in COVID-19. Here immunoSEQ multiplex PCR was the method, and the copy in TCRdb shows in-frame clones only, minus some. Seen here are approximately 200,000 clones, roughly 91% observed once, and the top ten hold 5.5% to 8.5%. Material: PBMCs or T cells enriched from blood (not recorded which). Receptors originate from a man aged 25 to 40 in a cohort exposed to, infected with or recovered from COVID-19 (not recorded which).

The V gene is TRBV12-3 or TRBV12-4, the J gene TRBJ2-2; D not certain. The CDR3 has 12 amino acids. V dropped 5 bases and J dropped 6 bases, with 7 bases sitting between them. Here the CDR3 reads CASSLEAGELFF. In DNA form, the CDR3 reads TGTGCCAGCAGTCTCGAGGCCGGGGAGCTGTTTTTT.

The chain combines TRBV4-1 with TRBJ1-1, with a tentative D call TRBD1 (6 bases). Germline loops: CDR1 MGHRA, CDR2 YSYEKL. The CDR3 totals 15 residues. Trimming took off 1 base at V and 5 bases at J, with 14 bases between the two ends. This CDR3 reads CASSQAFRGRTEAFF. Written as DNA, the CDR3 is TGCGCCAGCAGCCAAGCTTTCAGGGGAAGAACTGAAGCTTTCTTT.

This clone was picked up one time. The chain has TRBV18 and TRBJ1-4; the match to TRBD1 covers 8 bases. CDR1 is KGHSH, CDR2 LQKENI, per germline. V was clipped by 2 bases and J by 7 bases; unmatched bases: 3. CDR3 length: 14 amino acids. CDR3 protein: CASSPGTGGEKLFF. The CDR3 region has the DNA TGTGCCAGCTCACCAGGGACAGGCGGTGAAAAACTGTTTTTT.

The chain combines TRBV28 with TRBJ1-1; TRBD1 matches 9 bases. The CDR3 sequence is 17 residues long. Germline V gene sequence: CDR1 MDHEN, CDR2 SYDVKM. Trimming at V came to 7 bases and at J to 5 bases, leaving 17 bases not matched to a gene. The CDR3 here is CASNRGTGPLDGTEAFF. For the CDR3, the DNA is TGTGCCAGCAACCGAGGGACAGGGCCTCTGGATGGGACTGAAGCTTTCTTT.

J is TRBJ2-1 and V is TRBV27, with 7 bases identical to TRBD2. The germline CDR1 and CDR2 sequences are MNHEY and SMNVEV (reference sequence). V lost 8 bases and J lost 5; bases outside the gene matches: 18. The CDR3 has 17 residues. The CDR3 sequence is CASLRGSGIVEDNEQFF. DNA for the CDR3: TGTGCCAGCCTCCGTGGGAGCGGGATCGTTGAGGACAATGAGCAGTTCTTC.

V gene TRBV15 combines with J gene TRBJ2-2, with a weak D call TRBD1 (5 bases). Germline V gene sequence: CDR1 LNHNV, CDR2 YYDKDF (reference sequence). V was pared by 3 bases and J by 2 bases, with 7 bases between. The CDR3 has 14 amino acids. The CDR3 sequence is CATSRGLNTGELFF. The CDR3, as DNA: TGTGCCACCAGCAGGGGGCTAAACACCGGGGAGCTGTTTTTT. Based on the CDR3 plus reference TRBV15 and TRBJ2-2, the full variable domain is DAMVIQNPRYQVTQFGKPVTLSCSQTLNHNVMYWYQQKSSQAPKLLFHYYDKDFNNEADTPDNFQSRRPNTSFCFLDIRSPGLGDTAMYLCATSRGLNTGELFFGEGSRLTVL.

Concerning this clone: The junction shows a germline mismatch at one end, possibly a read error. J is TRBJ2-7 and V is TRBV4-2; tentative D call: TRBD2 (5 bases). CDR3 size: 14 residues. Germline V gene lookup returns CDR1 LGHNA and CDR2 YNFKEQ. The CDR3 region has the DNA TGTGCCAGCAGCCATCCCGGCCGGACTCCAAAGACCGACTTC. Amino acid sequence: CASSHPGRTPKTDF.

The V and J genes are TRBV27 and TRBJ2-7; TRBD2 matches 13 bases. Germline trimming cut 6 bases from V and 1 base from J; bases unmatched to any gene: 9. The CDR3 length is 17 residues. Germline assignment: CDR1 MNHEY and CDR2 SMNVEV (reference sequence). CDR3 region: CASRVGPGLAGSYEQYF. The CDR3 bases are TGTGCCAGCAGAGTAGGTCCGGGACTAGCGGGATCCTACGAGCAGTACTTC.

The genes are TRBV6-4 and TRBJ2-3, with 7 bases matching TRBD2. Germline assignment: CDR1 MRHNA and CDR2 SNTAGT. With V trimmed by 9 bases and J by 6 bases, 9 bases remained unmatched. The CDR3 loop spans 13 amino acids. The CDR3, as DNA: TGTGCCAGTTGGAGAACTAGCGACGATACGCAGTATTTT. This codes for CASWRTSDDTQYF.

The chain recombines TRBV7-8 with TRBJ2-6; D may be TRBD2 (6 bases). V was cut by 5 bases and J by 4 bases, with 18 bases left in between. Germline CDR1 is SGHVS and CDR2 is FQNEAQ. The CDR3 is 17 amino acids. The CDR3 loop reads CASSALGSAGGANVLTF. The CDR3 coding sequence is TGTGCCAGCAGCGCCCTAGGTTCGGCGGGAGGGGCCAACGTCCTGACTTTC.